Here is one T cell receptor beta chain with its context. As yet, its antigen is unknown. V was clipped by 5 bases and J by 3 bases, with 18 bases between them. This CDR3 is 15 amino acids long. Germline-derived CDR1 and CDR2 are SGHRS and YFSETQ. This record belongs to a study of cytotoxic CD8 clonotypes in ibrutinib-treated CLL. Clones were read by immunoSEQ multiplex PCR, and TCRdb kept only the in-frame ones, dropping some. Of about 84,000 clones listed, roughly 84% are singletons. Overall study results and limits: Private clonotypes, not public ones, expanded at ibrutinib response. Higher clonality was seen at ibrutinib response and a return toward baseline at progression. Investigators sampled sustained-remission and progressing patients at differing times.

The source material was PBMCs, sampled before ibrutinib treatment. This clonotype originated in a human donor with chronic lymphocytic leukemia. V gene TRBV5-1 combines with J gene TRBJ2-7; D tentatively fits TRBD1 or TRBD2 (5 bases each). CDR3 loop: CASSTVRDGDYEQYF. Here the CDR3 DNA reads TGCGCCAGCAGTACAGTCCGGGACGGAGACTACGAGCAGTACTTC.